The 3 T cell receptor beta chains in this list originate from one sample, sequenced in a study of Ad26.COV2.S vaccination and SARS-CoV-2 variants. Repertoires were generated with immunoSEQ multiplex PCR, while TCRdb's copy carries only in-frame clones and drops some. Among about 350,000 clones, 92% were seen once, and the ten largest hold 3.9%. Here the sequenced sample was peripheral blood, taken after recovery from COVID-19. These receptors all stem from a human donor who had recovered from COVID-19.

The chain combines TRBV6-1 with TRBJ2-1; D possibly corresponds to TRBD2 (7 bases). Germline V gene lookup returns CDR1 MNHNS and CDR2 SASEGT. The CDR3 consists of 16 residues. Trimming took 0 bases from V and 4 from J, leaving 13 bases between them. The CDR3 DNA sequence: TGTGCCAGCAGTGAAGCGGGGGGGCGAAGATACAATGAGCAGTTCTTC. Protein sequence: CASSEAGGRRYNEQFF.

The rearrangement joins TRBV3-1 (or the pseudogene TRBV3-2) to TRBJ2-7; the match to TRBD1 covers 7 bases. The ends lost 0 bases at V and 4 bases at J; junction bases unmatched: 12. This CDR3 spans 17 amino acids. In germline, CDR1 is LGHDT, CDR2 YNNKEL (reference sequence). CDR3 sequence (DNA): TGTGCCAGCAGCCAAGATCTGCGGGCAGGGGGATTTTACGAGCAGTACTTC. It codes for CASSQDLRAGGFYEQYF.

The chain joins TRBV18 to TRBJ2-7, with 8 bases aligning to TRBD1. Germline V lookup: CDR1 KGHSH, CDR2 LQKENI. CDR3 length: 15 amino acids. V shed 0 bases and J 1 base; nucleotides not matched to a gene: 2. CDR3 bases: TGTGCCAGCTCACCACCGTGGGACAGGTCCTACGAGCAGTACTTC. Protein product: CASSPPWDRSYEQYF.